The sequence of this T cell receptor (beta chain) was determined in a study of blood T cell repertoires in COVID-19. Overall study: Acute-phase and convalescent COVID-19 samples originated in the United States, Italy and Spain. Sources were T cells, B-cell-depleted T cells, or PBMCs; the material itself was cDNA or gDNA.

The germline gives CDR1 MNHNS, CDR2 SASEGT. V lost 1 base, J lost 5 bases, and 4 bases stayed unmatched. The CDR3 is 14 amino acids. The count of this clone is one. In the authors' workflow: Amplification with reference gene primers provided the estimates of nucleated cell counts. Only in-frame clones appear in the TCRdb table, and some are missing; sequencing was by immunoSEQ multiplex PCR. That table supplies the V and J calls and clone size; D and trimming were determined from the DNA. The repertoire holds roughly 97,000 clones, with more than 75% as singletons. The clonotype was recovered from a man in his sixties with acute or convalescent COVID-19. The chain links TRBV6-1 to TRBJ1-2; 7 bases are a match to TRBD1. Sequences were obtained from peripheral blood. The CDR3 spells CASSEEGTVYGYTF. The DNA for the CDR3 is TGTGCCAGCAGTGAAGAAGGGACAGTGTATGGCTACACCTTC.